What follows are 32 T cell receptor beta chains derived from one specimen sequenced in a study of shared clonotypes between healthy human individuals. Using immunoSEQ multiplex PCR, the repertoire was profiled, and TCRdb retains in-frame clones only, with some absent. The sample contains fewer than 1.6 million clones, approximately 98.5% of which appear only once. Sequencing was done on a sample of naive CD4+ T cells sorted from blood. The subset is: CD45RA+ positively selected. These receptors all stem from a man under 40 in good health.

The chain is built from TRBV14 and TRBJ1-1; D uncertain. The CDR3 loop spans 16 amino acids. Germline V gives CDR1 SGHDN, CDR2 FVKESK. V lost 0 bases to trimming and J lost 4 bases, with 15 bases between them. The DNA of the CDR3 is TGTGCCAGCAGCCAAGACCTCCCGACTATGGGCACTGAAGCTTTCTTT. Amino acids: CASSQDLPTMGTEAFF.

Turning to this clone: This specimen includes other DNA sequences encoding the same CDR3. V usage is TRBV28 and J usage is TRBJ2-7; no clear D. Trimming cost V 7 bases and J 3 bases, with 7 bases left between them. Germline V gives CDR1 MDHEN, CDR2 SYDVKM. The CDR3 has 11 amino acids. The chain's CDR3 is CASTAFYEQYF. DNA for the CDR3: TGTGCCAGCACCGCTTTCTACGAGCAGTACTTC. The complete variable domain, with remaining parts taken from reference TRBV28 and TRBJ2-7, reads DVKVTQSSRYLVKRTGEKVFLECVQDMDHENMFWYRQDPGLGLRLIYFSYDVKMKEKGDIPEGYSVSREKKERFSLILESASTNQTSMYLCASTAFYEQYFGPGTRLTVT.

Notes on this clone: This specimen includes other DNA sequences encoding the same CDR3. The rearrangement uses TRBV7-9 and TRBJ1-3; D may be TRBD1 (5 bases). Germline CDR1 and CDR2: SEHNR and FQNEAQ (reference sequence). This CDR3 is 14 amino acids long. The V and J ends lost 5 bases and 0 bases respectively, with 8 bases between them. CDR3 DNA sequence: TGTGCCAGCAGCCTTCAGGGCTCTGGAAACACCATATATTTT. It specifies CASSLQGSGNTIYF.

This rearrangement joins TRBV27 to TRBJ1-5; 8 nucleotides align to TRBD1. Germline V gene data show CDR1 as MNHEY and CDR2 as SMNVEV (reference sequence). Trimming removed 6 bases from V and 4 bases from J; junction bases left unmatched: 11. The CDR3 extends over 16 amino acids. CDR3 sequence: CASSRAGGSGNQPQHF. In nucleotides, the CDR3 is TGTGCCAGCAGCCGGGCAGGGGGCTCTGGAAATCAGCCCCAGCATTTT.

The chain joins TRBV9 to TRBJ2-1; D may be TRBD1 (7 bases). Trimming cost V 4 bases and J 0 bases, with 11 bases left between them. The CDR3 has 15 residues. Germline V gene data show CDR1 as SGDLS and CDR2 as YYNGEE. The CDR3 sequence: CASSFQGGSYNEQFF. Here the CDR3 DNA reads TGTGCCAGCAGCTTTCAGGGGGGCTCCTACAATGAGCAGTTCTTC.

This clone was seen just once. This chain uses TRBV18 with TRBJ1-1; 8 bases map to TRBD1. Trimming took 4 bases from V and 0 from J; bases not matched to a gene: 7. The CDR3 length is 16 residues. Germline CDR1 and CDR2: KGHSH and LQKENI. Here the CDR3 reads CASSLDRGTLNTEAFF. CDR3 in DNA: TGTGCCAGCTCACTAGACAGGGGAACCTTGAACACTGAAGCTTTCTTT.

Regarding this clone: The same CDR3 arises from other DNA sequences in this sample as well. This chain links TRBV9 with TRBJ2-7; the D gene is possibly TRBD2 (6 bases). The V gene lost 0 bases and the J gene lost 3 bases, with 10 bases spanning the gap. Germline values: CDR1 SGDLS, CDR2 YYNGEE. The CDR3 contains 14 residues. Here the CDR3 reads CASSVGPGGYEQYF. As DNA, the CDR3 is TGTGCCAGCAGCGTAGGCCCCGGGGGCTACGAGCAGTACTTC.

The J gene is TRBJ2-1, the V gene TRBV5-1; unclear D gene. CDR1 and CDR2 (germline): SGHRS, YFSETQ. The CDR3 loop spans 13 amino acids. V was trimmed by 3 bases and J by 5 bases, leaving 9 bases between them. The CDR3: CASSSGDNNEQFF. Written as DNA, the CDR3 is TGCGCCAGCAGCTCTGGCGACAACAATGAGCAGTTCTTC. Filled out from reference TRBV5-1 and TRBJ2-1, the complete variable domain reads KAGVTQTPRYLIKTRGQQVTLSCSPISGHRSVSWYQQTPGQGLQFLFEYFSETQRNKGNFPGRFSGRQFSNSRSEMNVSTLELGDSALYLCASSSGDNNEQFFGPGTRLTVL.

The chain uses TRBV5-1 and TRBJ2-3; tentatively, D is TRBD1 (7 bases). The CDR3 covers 16 residues. Between the trimmed V and J ends, which lost 1 base and 3 bases, there was a span of 15 bases. CDR1 SGHRS and CDR2 YFSETQ come from the germline V gene. The CDR3 DNA reads TGCGCCAGCAGCTTGCTTACAGGGGCGGGAACAGATACGCAGTATTTT. The encoded protein is CASSLLTGAGTDTQYF.

This chain uses TRBV19 with TRBJ2-3; 8 bases line up with TRBD1. V gave up 6 bases and J gave up 2 bases; unmatched junction bases: 4. From germline, CDR1 is LNHDA and CDR2 SQIVND (reference sequence). The CDR3 contains 14 residues. CDR3 loop: CASRPRGPTDTQYF. DNA of the CDR3: TGTGCCAGTAGGCCCAGGGGGCCCACAGATACGCAGTATTTT.

The J gene is TRBJ2-7, the V gene TRBV5-5; possible D gene TRBD1, 5 bases. Germline loops: CDR1 SGHKS, CDR2 YYEKEE (reference sequence). The CDR3 totals 16 residues. Deletions cut 4 bases from V and 3 bases from J, with 20 bases between. CDR3 nucleotide sequence: TGTGCCAGCAGCCTGGCGGCGGACACCCGATTCTACGAGCAGTACTTC. Amino acids: CASSLAADTRFYEQYF.

The V call is TRBV5-4, the J call TRBJ2-1; TRBD1 aligns across 12 bases. Per the germline V gene, CDR1 is SGHNT and CDR2 is YYREEE (reference sequence). The V gene end was trimmed by 4 bases and the J gene end by 8 bases; junction bases not matched to a gene: 4. This CDR3 is built from 14 residues. The CDR3 is CASSRDRGRDEQFF. Here the CDR3 DNA reads TGTGCCAGCAGCCGGGACAGGGGGCGGGATGAGCAGTTCTTC.

This rearrangement joins TRBV10-2 to TRBJ1-5; D not resolved. Germline CDR1 WSHSY, CDR2 SAAADI. CDR3 length: 17 residues. Trimming shortened V by 5 bases and J by 0 bases, and 17 bases separated the two germline ends. This chain's CDR3 is CASSPSSVDYSNQPQHF. The CDR3 bases are TGCGCCAGCAGTCCCTCTTCTGTCGATTATAGCAATCAGCCCCAGCATTTT.

The gene calls are TRBV5-5 and TRBJ2-5; 13 bases agree with TRBD2. Unmatched junction bases numbered 4, after V lost 0 bases and J lost 2 bases. The CDR3 runs to 17 residues. The V gene's germline CDR1 is SGHKS and CDR2 YYEKEE (reference sequence). CDR3 region: CASSLATSGRGQETQYF. The DNA of the CDR3 is TGTGCCAGCAGCTTGGCCACTAGCGGGAGGGGGCAAGAGACCCAGTACTTC.

This rearrangement joins TRBV5-1 to TRBJ2-7; TRBD1 matches 8 bases. The V and J ends lost 5 bases and 3 bases, in that order; junction bases with no gene match: 13. Germline V gene data show CDR1 as SGHRS and CDR2 as YFSETQ. The CDR3 totals 16 residues. The chain's CDR3 is CASSRRGQAVLYEQYF. The CDR3, as DNA: TGCGCCAGCAGTCGTCGGGGACAGGCCGTACTCTACGAGCAGTACTTC.

The chain recombines TRBV5-1 with TRBJ2-1, with TRBD2 matching over 7 bases. CDR1 is SGHRS and CDR2 is YFSETQ in the germline V gene. The CDR3 runs 16 residues. V trimming: 0 bases; J trimming: 8 bases; junction bases outside the gene matches: 11. The CDR3 here is CASSLAWAGEAHEQFF. The CDR3 DNA sequence: TGCGCCAGCAGCTTGGCCTGGGCGGGAGAAGCCCATGAGCAGTTCTTC. Full variable domain (missing parts from reference TRBV5-1 and TRBJ2-1): KAGVTQTPRYLIKTRGQQVTLSCSPISGHRSVSWYQQTPGQGLQFLFEYFSETQRNKGNFPGRFSGRQFSNSRSEMNVSTLELGDSALYLCASSLAWAGEAHEQFFGPGTRLTVL.

This chain connects TRBV5-6 to TRBJ2-3; D might be TRBD1 (6 bases). The V gene lost 4 bases and the J gene lost 1 base, with 13 bases spanning the gap. The CDR3 has 15 amino acids. CDR1 is SGHDT and CDR2 is YYEEEE in the germline V gene. The CDR3 DNA reads as TGTGCCAGCAGCGGTCAGGGGCCAGGCACAGATACGCAGTATTTT. Protein: CASSGQGPGTDTQYF.

The chain has TRBV7-9 and TRBJ1-2, with TRBD1 identical over 7 bases. Germline V gene lookup returns CDR1 SEHNR and CDR2 FQNEAQ (reference sequence). J was trimmed by 4 bases and V by 8 bases; bases with no gene match: 19. This CDR3 contains 17 residues. In DNA form, the CDR3 reads TGTGCCAGCGGACCCGGGGGGTTTAGGGACAGCATCTATGGCTACACCTTC. This gives the protein CASGPGGFRDSIYGYTF. The whole variable domain, remainder taken from reference TRBV7-9 and TRBJ1-2, is DTGVSQNPRHKITKRGQNVTFRCDPISEHNRLYWYRQTLGQGPEFLTYFQNEAQLEKSRLLSDRFSAERPKGSFSTLEIQRTEQGDSAMYLCASGPGGFRDSIYGYTFGSGTRLTVV.

This chain connects TRBV19 to TRBJ2-3; the D is unclear. Looked up from germline, CDR1 is LNHDA and CDR2 is SQIVND (reference sequence). V lost 3 bases, J lost 2 bases, and 9 bases lay in between. The CDR3 runs to 14 residues. The CDR3 protein is CASSMGTYTDTQYF. The CDR3, as DNA: TGTGCCAGTAGTATGGGCACGTACACAGATACGCAGTATTTT.

The V gene is TRBV28, the J gene TRBJ2-1; 12 nucleotides line up with TRBD1. V trimming: 8 bases; J trimming: 7 bases; junction bases outside the gene matches: 12. The CDR3 contains 16 residues. CDR1 and CDR2 (germline): MDHEN, SYDVKM. The CDR3 reads CASGLPRDRGLNEQFF. For the CDR3, the DNA is TGTGCCAGCGGACTGCCGCGGGACAGGGGGCTAAATGAGCAGTTCTTC.

The rearrangement uses TRBV5-6 and TRBJ1-2, with 7 nucleotides matching TRBD1. Germline V lookup: CDR1 SGHDT, CDR2 YYEEEE. CDR3 length: 13 amino acids. The V and J ends lost 3 bases and 5 bases, in that order; junction bases with no gene match: 4. CDR3 DNA sequence: TGTGCCAGCAGCTCCGGGACAGAATATGGCTACACCTTC. Protein: CASSSGTEYGYTF.

The gene calls are TRBV28 and TRBJ2-6; D uncertain. Trimming stripped 3 bases from V and 0 bases from J, with 6 bases between. CDR1 and CDR2 (germline): MDHEN, SYDVKM. This CDR3 region has 15 residues. The CDR3: CASSLEYSGANVLTF. The CDR3 DNA follows: TGTGCCAGCAGTTTGGAATACTCTGGGGCCAACGTCCTGACTTTC.

This chain connects TRBV29-1 to TRBJ2-3; D gene unclear. The ends were cut back, 4 bases at V and 5 bases at J, with 4 bases in the middle. CDR1 and CDR2 (germline): SQVTM, ANQGSEA. The CDR3 sequence is 10 residues long. CDR3 loop: CSVGQDTQYF. CDR3 DNA: TGCAGCGTTGGACAAGATACGCAGTATTTT.

The V gene is TRBV19, the J gene TRBJ2-3, with no clear D. CDR3 length: 14 residues. CDR1 and CDR2 (germline): LNHDA, SQIVND (reference sequence). V lost 8 bases and J 2 bases, leaving 14 bases between the germline ends. The CDR3 sequence: CASWTRLYTDTQYF. The CDR3, as DNA: TGTGCCAGTTGGACGAGGCTTTACACAGATACGCAGTATTTT.

This chain links TRBV7-8 with TRBJ1-5, with 7 bases matching TRBD1. V gave up 2 bases and J gave up 7 bases; unmatched junction bases: 8. Germline V gene lookup returns CDR1 SGHVS and CDR2 FQNEAQ. This CDR3 spans 15 amino acids. The DNA of the CDR3 is TGTGCCAGCAGCTTACTCGACAGGGTGTTCCAGCCCCAGCATTTT. This gives the protein CASSLLDRVFQPQHF.

This chain joins TRBV7-9 and TRBJ2-7; 8 bases fit TRBD1. The CDR3 runs to 16 residues. Germline lookup yields CDR1 SEHNR and CDR2 FQNEAQ (reference sequence). The J segment lost 6 bases and the V segment lost 2 bases, leaving 12 bases of the junction unmatched. Here the CDR3 reads CASSLFRGQDFFEQYF. The DNA for the CDR3 is TGTGCCAGCAGCTTATTCAGGGGGCAAGATTTCTTCGAGCAGTACTTC.

CDR3 in DNA: TGCGCCAGCAGAACGATAGCGGGAGGGAATGAGCAGTTCTTC. This translates into CASRTIAGGNEQFF. The chain combines TRBV5-1 with TRBJ2-1; TRBD2 agrees at 11 bases. The CDR3 consists of 14 residues. Germline V gene sequence: CDR1 SGHRS, CDR2 YFSETQ. Trimming cost V 5 bases and J 7 bases; bases outside gene matches: 5. The complete variable domain, with remaining parts taken from reference TRBV5-1 and TRBJ2-1, reads KAGVTQTPRYLIKTRGQQVTLSCSPISGHRSVSWYQQTPGQGLQFLFEYFSETQRNKGNFPGRFSGRQFSNSRSEMNVSTLELGDSALYLCASRTIAGGNEQFFGPGTRLTVL.

The CDR3 region has the DNA TGTGCCAGCAGCTTGGGGACGGTCACAGATACGCAGTATTTT. Protein product: CASSLGTVTDTQYF. This sequence joins TRBV6-5 and TRBJ2-3; perhaps D is TRBD1 or TRBD2 (5 bases each). Trimming took 6 bases from V and 2 from J, leaving 12 bases between them. CDR1 and CDR2 (germline): MNHEY, SVGAGI. This CDR3 comprises 14 residues.

V and J are TRBV7-2 and TRBJ2-1; D is ambiguous. This CDR3 has 16 amino acids. V dropped 2 bases and J dropped 0 bases, with 11 bases sitting between them. CDR1 SGHTA and CDR2 FQGNSA come from the germline V gene. DNA for the CDR3: TGTGCCAGCAGCTTAAATTCCCCGAACTCCTACAATGAGCAGTTCTTC. This sequence encodes CASSLNSPNSYNEQFF.

The gene calls are TRBV5-6 and TRBJ2-3; 9 positions match TRBD1. Trimming at V came to 2 bases and at J to 5 bases, leaving 6 bases not matched to a gene. The CDR3 sequence is 15 residues long. CDR1 and CDR2 from the germline V gene are SGHDT and YYEEEE. The CDR3 region has the DNA TGTGCCAGCAGCTTACCGGGACAGGGCTTAGATACGCAGTATTTT. Translation gives CASSLPGQGLDTQYF.

This chain connects TRBV5-1 to TRBJ2-7; D tentatively reads TRBD1 or TRBD2 (6 bases each). Trimming stripped 4 bases from V and 5 bases from J, with 16 bases between. This CDR3 has 14 amino acids. The germline V gene encodes CDR1 SGHRS and CDR2 YFSETQ. CDR3 amino acids: CASSQSGGQNEQYF. CDR3 DNA: TGCGCCAGCAGCCAGAGTGGGGGGCAGAACGAGCAGTACTTC.

The chain employs TRBV4-3 and TRBJ1-2; TRBD1 agrees at 8 bases. CDR3 size: 16 residues. CDR1 and CDR2 (germline): LGHNA, YSLEER. The ends lost 4 bases at V and 4 bases at J; junction bases unmatched: 11. In DNA form, the CDR3 reads TGCGCCAGCAGCCGGAGCGGGACAGGAGACATCTATGGCTACACCTTC. Its protein product is CASSRSGTGDIYGYTF.